These 22 T cell receptor beta chains came from one sample sequenced in a study of a mutant IDH1 vaccine in newly diagnosed glioma. This sample's time point: week 35, safety follow-up. Every vaccination contained 300 ug of the mutant IDH1 20-mer peptide and was paired with topical imiquimod. These TCRs are of unknown antigen specificity. TCRdb keeps only in-frame clones here, not all; method: immunoSEQ multiplex PCR. The sample holds about 48,000 clones, roughly four fifths seen once. Sample: PBMCs, taken from a glioma patient whose treatment included an IDH1 peptide vaccine. Every receptor here comes from a man aged 40-50 years with glioma.

The chain couples TRBV15 to TRBJ2-5; TRBD1 matches 8 bases. Per the germline V gene, CDR1 is LNHNV and CDR2 is YYDKDF (reference sequence). CDR3 length: 17 amino acids. J gave up 4 bases and V 0 bases, and 10 bases lay outside the gene matches. The CDR3 sequence is CATSRDKDRDWGETQYF. CDR3 nucleotide sequence: TGTGCCACCAGCAGAGATAAGGACAGGGACTGGGGAGAGACCCAGTACTTC.

V gene TRBV19 combines with J gene TRBJ2-2; D is unresolved. The V gene lost 1 base and the J gene lost 6 bases, with 6 bases spanning the gap. Germline CDR1 reads LNHDA; CDR2 reads SQIVND (reference sequence). There are 13 residues in the CDR3. CDR3 loop: CASSIALSGELFF. In DNA, the CDR3 is TGTGCCAGTAGTATAGCCCTCTCCGGGGAGCTGTTTTTT.

The chain is built from TRBV5-6 and TRBJ1-1; no firm D call. The germline gives CDR1 SGHDT, CDR2 YYEEEE. Trimming took 0 bases from V and 4 from J, leaving 7 bases between them. The CDR3 loop spans 13 amino acids. The CDR3 spells CASSLGGITEAFF. DNA of the CDR3: TGTGCCAGCAGCTTGGGTGGGATCACTGAAGCTTTCTTT. Using reference TRBV5-6 and TRBJ1-1 for the parts outside the CDR3, the full variable domain is DAGVTQSPTHLIKTRGQQVTLRCSPKSGHDTVSWYQQALGQGPQFIFQYYEEEERQRGNFPDRFSGHQFPNYSSELNVNALLLGDSALYLCASSLGGITEAFFGQGTRLTVV.

This clone is a singleton in its sample. The chain links TRBV10-1 to TRBJ2-1; possible D gene TRBD2, 6 bases. Deletions cut 7 bases from V and 6 bases from J, with 13 bases between. The CDR3 is 13 amino acids. Germline V gives CDR1 WNHNN, CDR2 SYGVQD (reference sequence). The CDR3 loop is CASTSDLGNEQFF. The DNA for the CDR3 is TGCGCCAGCACTAGCGACCTTGGCAATGAGCAGTTCTTC.

This sequence joins TRBV6-1 and TRBJ1-1; D not certain. Trimming stripped 2 bases from V and 1 base from J, with 11 bases between. Germline loops: CDR1 MNHNS, CDR2 SASEGT. The CDR3 runs 15 residues. The chain's CDR3 is CASSELGQRNTEAFF. CDR3 sequence (DNA): TGTGCCAGCAGTGAATTAGGCCAGAGGAACACTGAAGCTTTCTTT.

This clone appeared once. The chain employs TRBV29-1 and TRBJ2-5, with 7 bases lining up with TRBD2. V dropped 6 bases and J dropped 4; count of bases not matched to a gene: 17. Germline-derived CDR1 and CDR2 are SQVTM and ANQGSEA. The CDR3 covers 16 residues. This CDR3 is CSVGGYVLGVGETQYF. Here the CDR3 DNA reads TGCAGCGTGGGAGGGTACGTTTTGGGTGTTGGAGAGACCCAGTACTTC. Looking up the rest from reference TRBV29-1 and TRBJ2-5 gives the full variable domain: SAVISQKPSRDICQRGTSLTIQCQVDSQVTMMFWYRQQPGQSLTLIATANQGSEATYESGFVIDKFPISRPNLTFSTLTVSNMSPEDSSIYLCSVGGYVLGVGETQYFGPGTRLLVL.

In this sample, this clone turned up a few times. The chain couples TRBV14 to TRBJ1-1, with D possibly TRBD1 on 5 matching bases. The CDR3 has 15 amino acids. V was clipped by 2 bases and J by 7 bases, with 17 bases between them. In germline, CDR1 is SGHDN, CDR2 FVKESK. Here the CDR3 reads CASSQNFGGRGEAFF. Written as DNA, the CDR3 is TGTGCCAGCAGCCAAAATTTCGGGGGTCGCGGTGAAGCTTTCTTT. Based on the CDR3 plus reference TRBV14 and TRBJ1-1, the full variable domain is EAGVTQFPSHSVIEKGQTVTLRCDPISGHDNLYWYRRVMGKEIKFLLHFVKESKQDESGMPNNRFLAERTGGTYSTLKVQPAELEDSGVYFCASSQNFGGRGEAFFGQGTRLTVV.

The chain joins TRBV2 to TRBJ1-5; D perhaps matches TRBD1 (5 bases). In germline, CDR1 is SNHLY, CDR2 FYNNEI. This CDR3 region has 13 residues. Trimming removed 4 bases at V and 7 bases at J, with 11 bases between. In DNA form, the CDR3 reads TGTGCCAGCAGTGTTAGACGGGACCAGCCCCAGCATTTT. It yields the protein CASSVRRDQPQHF. Looking up the rest from reference TRBV2 and TRBJ1-5 gives the full variable domain: EPEVTQTPSHQVTQMGQEVILRCVPISNHLYFYWYRQILGQKVEFLVSFYNNEISEKSEIFDDQFSVERPDGSNFTLKIRSTKLEDSAMYFCASSVRRDQPQHFGDGTRLSIL.

There are a few counts of this clone. The V call is TRBV29-1, the J call TRBJ2-7; 7 nucleotides line up with TRBD2. The CDR3 length is 13 residues. From germline, CDR1 is SQVTM and CDR2 ANQGSEA. V trimming: 5 bases; J trimming: 7 bases; junction bases outside the gene matches: 11. Here the CDR3 DNA reads TGCAGCGTTCTTCGAACCGAGGGAGGGGAGCAGTACTTC. Translating it yields CSVLRTEGGEQYF.

The rearrangement joins TRBV4-1 to TRBJ2-5; 8 bases map to TRBD1. Germline V gene lookup returns CDR1 MGHRA and CDR2 YSYEKL. The CDR3 runs 14 residues. The J segment lost 3 bases and the V segment lost 1 base, leaving 1 base of the junction unmatched. CDR3 residues: CASSQATGEETQYF. CDR3 DNA: TGCGCCAGCAGCCAAGCGACAGGGGAAGAGACCCAGTACTTC.

CDR3 sequence reads: CASGPGRGSNQPQHF. The CDR3 DNA reads TGTGCTAGTGGCCCAGGCAGGGGGTCCAATCAGCCCCAGCATTTT. The gene calls are TRBV12-5 and TRBJ1-5; TRBD1 matches 7 bases. The trim removed 6 bases at V and 3 bases at J, leaving 8 bases unmatched. Germline V gives CDR1 LGHNT, CDR2 FRNRAP. The CDR3 length is 15 residues.

The chain recombines TRBV10-3 with TRBJ2-3; D is undetermined. With 0 bases removed from V and 3 bases from J, the gap between germline ends came to 10 bases. Germline V gene lookup returns CDR1 ENHRY and CDR2 SYGVKD. This CDR3 has 15 residues. The CDR3 is CAISESSRSTDTQYF. The CDR3 nucleotides are TGTGCCATCAGTGAGTCGAGCCGTTCAACAGATACGCAGTATTTT.

This clone showed up just a few times. The V call is TRBV4-1, the J call TRBJ2-2; TRBD1 matches at 8 bases. V lost 4 bases, J lost 1 base, and 2 bases stayed unmatched. The CDR3 runs 15 residues. The germline V gene encodes CDR1 MGHRA and CDR2 YSYEKL. This chain's CDR3 is CASSPGTGNTGELFF. CDR3 DNA sequence: TGCGCCAGCAGCCCTGGGACAGGGAACACCGGGGAGCTGTTTTTT.

This chain links TRBV7-2 with TRBJ2-3; maybe TRBD1 (6 bases). Germline assignment: CDR1 SGHTA and CDR2 FQGNSA. The CDR3 is 15 amino acids. Trimming left V 1 base short and J 2 bases short, with 10 bases between. CDR3 sequence (DNA): TGTGCCAGCAGCTTAGTAGGGGGAAACACAGATACGCAGTATTTT. The encoded protein is CASSLVGGNTDTQYF.

V usage is TRBV19 and J usage is TRBJ1-1; a weak D match, TRBD1 (5 bases). CDR3 length equals 14 residues. Germline V gene sequence: CDR1 LNHDA, CDR2 SQIVND (reference sequence). V was pared by 3 bases and J by 4 bases, with 12 bases between. The CDR3 is CASSMSPGSTEAFF. The CDR3 coding sequence is TGTGCCAGTAGTATGAGCCCAGGGAGCACTGAAGCTTTCTTT.

V and J are TRBV27 and TRBJ1-5; D remains ambiguous. Trimming left V 5 bases short and J 5 bases short, with 10 bases between. There are 13 residues in the CDR3. The germline V gene has CDR1 MNHEY and CDR2 SMNVEV (reference sequence). For the CDR3, the DNA is TGTGCCAGCAGTCAAGAAGGGTATCAGCCCCAGCATTTT. Protein sequence: CASSQEGYQPQHF.

This rearrangement joins TRBV10-3 to TRBJ2-5, with 12 bases that match TRBD2. The V gene's germline CDR1 is ENHRY and CDR2 SYGVKD. Trimming at V came to 6 bases and at J to 1 base, leaving 3 bases not matched to a gene. CDR3 size: 15 residues. CDR3 amino acids: CAISQTSGSQETQYF. CDR3 nucleotide sequence: TGTGCCATCAGCCAGACTAGCGGGAGCCAAGAGACCCAGTACTTC.

The chain couples TRBV5-6 to TRBJ2-3, with no clear D. The germline V and J ends were trimmed by 1 base and 1 base, with 13 bases remaining between them. The CDR3 length is 16 residues. Per germline, CDR1 SGHDT and CDR2 YYEEEE. For the CDR3, the DNA is TGTGCCAGCAGCTTGATTCCCGGACGGCGCACAGATACGCAGTATTTT. This translates into CASSLIPGRRTDTQYF.

The chain employs TRBV30 and TRBJ1-1; D is possibly TRBD1 (6 bases). The CDR3 has 15 residues. CDR1 GTSNPN and CDR2 SVGIG come from the germline V gene (reference sequence). The V end was cut by 0 bases, the J end by 5 bases, with 16 bases between. CDR3: CAWSVPTGALTEAFF. CDR3 in DNA: TGTGCCTGGAGTGTACCGACGGGGGCGCTGACTGAAGCTTTCTTT.

The chain combines TRBV11-1 with TRBJ2-3, with TRBD1 identical over 10 bases. Germline V gene sequence: CDR1 SGHAT, CDR2 FQDESV (reference sequence). V was clipped by 3 bases and J by 2 bases; unmatched bases: 5. The CDR3 is made up of 16 amino acids. This CDR3 is CASSFRTGGLTDTQYF. DNA for the CDR3: TGTGCCAGCAGCTTTAGGACAGGGGGACTCACAGATACGCAGTATTTT.

This clone was seen more than once but under ten times. CDR3 sequence (DNA): TGCAGGGCTCAGTTGAACACTGAAGCTTTCTTT. Translated: CRAQLNTEAFF. The chain is built from TRBV29-1 and TRBJ1-1; no firm D call. Germline V lookup: CDR1 SQVTM, CDR2 ANQGSEA. The CDR3 contains 11 residues.

The rearrangement joins TRBV18 to TRBJ2-5, with TRBD2 matching 8 bases. V shed 3 bases and J 5 bases; nucleotides not matched to a gene: 8. The germline V gene has CDR1 KGHSH and CDR2 LQKENI. The CDR3 spans 15 residues. This CDR3 is CASSPQGAGVETQYF. In nucleotides, the CDR3 is TGTGCCAGCTCACCCCAAGGAGCGGGAGTTGAGACCCAGTACTTC.